This is a list of T cell receptor beta chains from one sample in a study of blood T cells in healthy people across ages. From the 5' RACE reads, TCRdb called clonotypes with MiXCR, one entry per CDR3 protein. The table records approximately 940,000 distinct CDR3 sequences, about 44% of them present only once. Sequenced input: blood. The receptors were sampled from a man aged 25 to 40 in good health. Each CDR3 is given with its conserved first and last residue. The D gene is left open where the match is weak. Clone size is given for some rows only: seen once, a few or many times, or a class if the clone is expanded.

CDR3aa: CASSDTDRGYNEQYF; CDR3nt: TGTGCCAGCAGTGACACGGACAGGGGCTACAATGAGCAGTACTTC; abundance: few; j_gene: TRBJ2-7; d_gene: TRBD1; v_gene: TRBV6-4
CDR3aa: CANRLGQGRNYGYTF; CDR3nt: TGTGCCAACAGGTTGGGACAGGGAAGGAACTATGGCTACACCTTC; abundance: -; j_gene: TRBJ1-2; d_gene: TRBD1; v_gene: TRBV6-1
CDR3aa: CASSRDGLYGYTF; CDR3nt: TGTGCCAGCAGTCGGGACGGACTCTATGGCTACACCTTC; abundance: few; j_gene: TRBJ1-2; d_gene: -; v_gene: TRBV7-9
CDR3aa: CAINPAGGGGAFF; CDR3nt: TGTGCCATCAACCCGGCAGGGGGTGGTGGAGCTTTCTTT; abundance: -; j_gene: TRBJ1-1; d_gene: TRBD1; v_gene: TRBV10-3
CDR3aa: CASMGPGRVDYTF; CDR3nt: TGTGCCAGCATGGGGCCAGGACGAGTCGACTACACCTTC; abundance: -; j_gene: TRBJ1-2; d_gene: -; v_gene: TRBV9
CDR3aa: CASSQESQRGSTDTQYF; CDR3nt: TGTGCCAGCAGCCAAGAGTCCCAGCGGGGAAGCACAGATACGCAGTATTTT; abundance: few; j_gene: TRBJ2-3; d_gene: TRBD2; v_gene: TRBV3-1
CDR3aa: CASSQVDGETQYF; CDR3nt: TGTGCCAGCAGCCAAGTAGATGGCGAGACCCAGTACTTC; abundance: -; j_gene: TRBJ2-5; d_gene: -; v_gene: TRBV3-1
CDR3aa: CASSGLAAGEQYF; CDR3nt: TGTGCCAGCAGTGGTCTAGCGGCTGGCGAGCAGTACTTC; abundance: -; j_gene: TRBJ2-7; d_gene: TRBD2; v_gene: TRBV6-1
CDR3aa: CSARGRAGYTDTQYF; CDR3nt: TGCAGTGCTCGGGGGCGAGCGGGTTACACAGATACGCAGTATTTT; abundance: once; j_gene: TRBJ2-3; d_gene: -; v_gene: TRBV20-1
CDR3aa: CAGSLANEQYF; CDR3nt: TGTGCCGGCAGCTTAGCGAACGAGCAGTACTTC; abundance: -; j_gene: TRBJ2-7; d_gene: -; v_gene: TRBV11-1
CDR3aa: CSAPRRGGLEQYF; CDR3nt: TGCAGTGCTCCGAGACGGGGGGGGCTTGAGCAGTACTTC; abundance: -; j_gene: TRBJ2-4; d_gene: TRBD2; v_gene: TRBV20-1
CDR3aa: CASSEDGGTGNQPQHF; CDR3nt: TGTGCCAGCAGTGAAGATGGAGGGACAGGGAATCAGCCCCAGCATTTT; abundance: -; j_gene: TRBJ1-5; d_gene: TRBD1; v_gene: TRBV6-1
CDR3aa: CASSLNQGGGLNTEAFF; CDR3nt: TGTGCCAGCAGCTTAAATCAGGGCGGGGGTTTGAACACTGAAGCTTTCTTT; abundance: -; j_gene: TRBJ1-1; d_gene: -; v_gene: TRBV5-6
CDR3aa: CASSRGQKNSYEQYF; CDR3nt: TGTGCCAGCAGCCGGGGACAGAAAAACTCCTACGAGCAGTACTTC; abundance: -; j_gene: TRBJ2-7; d_gene: TRBD1; v_gene: TRBV5-6
CDR3aa: CASSPGTGVFYGYTF; CDR3nt: TGTGCCAGCAGCCCGGGGACGGGGGTGTTCTATGGCTACACCTTC; abundance: few; j_gene: TRBJ1-2; d_gene: -; v_gene: TRBV9
CDR3aa: CASTMTGLNTEAFF; CDR3nt: TGTGCCAGCACCATGACAGGATTGAACACTGAAGCTTTCTTT; abundance: once; j_gene: TRBJ1-1; d_gene: -; v_gene: TRBV12-3/TRBV12-4
CDR3aa: CSARDALRQRGDTQYF; CDR3nt: TGCAGTGCTAGAGATGCGCTCCGTCAGAGAGGAGATACGCAGTATTTT; abundance: -; j_gene: TRBJ2-3; d_gene: -; v_gene: TRBV20-1
CDR3aa: CASADPGQLTEAFF; CDR3nt: TGTGCCAGCGCCGACCCCGGACAGTTAACTGAAGCTTTCTTT; abundance: -; j_gene: TRBJ1-1; d_gene: -; v_gene: TRBV27
CDR3aa: CASKPDRIYGYTF; CDR3nt: TGTGCCAGCAAACCGGACCGGATCTATGGCTACACCTTC; abundance: -; j_gene: TRBJ1-2; d_gene: -; v_gene: TRBV6-6
CDR3aa: CASSQGSAYEQYF; CDR3nt: TGTGCCAGCAGCCAAGGGAGCGCCTACGAGCAGTACTTC; abundance: few; j_gene: TRBJ2-7; d_gene: -; v_gene: TRBV4-1
CDR3aa: CASSPGGHQPQHF; CDR3nt: TGTGCCAGCAGTCCCGGGGGGCATCAGCCCCAGCATTTT; abundance: -; j_gene: TRBJ1-5; d_gene: -; v_gene: TRBV7-2
CDR3aa: CASSPVGVWDEQYF; CDR3nt: TGTGCCAGCAGCCCGGTGGGGGTCTGGGACGAGCAGTACTTC; abundance: -; j_gene: TRBJ2-7; d_gene: -; v_gene: TRBV5-6
CDR3aa: CAGNSFSYEQYF; CDR3nt: TGTGCCGGGAACAGCTTCTCCTACGAGCAGTACTTC; abundance: -; j_gene: TRBJ2-7; d_gene: -; v_gene: TRBV21-1
CDR3aa: CASSFGTGELNEQFF; CDR3nt: TGTGCCAGCAGCTTTGGGACAGGGGAGTTGAATGAGCAGTTCTTC; abundance: -; j_gene: TRBJ2-1; d_gene: TRBD1; v_gene: TRBV7-9
CDR3aa: CAISESGVGGNEQFF; CDR3nt: TGTGCCATCAGTGAGTCAGGGGTCGGAGGCAATGAGCAGTTCTTC; abundance: few; j_gene: TRBJ2-1; d_gene: -; v_gene: TRBV10-3
CDR3aa: CSARGVFDSNQPQHF; CDR3nt: TGCAGTGCTAGAGGGGTCTTTGATAGCAATCAGCCCCAGCATTTT; abundance: -; j_gene: TRBJ1-5; d_gene: -; v_gene: TRBV20-1
CDR3aa: CASSDRTVSNYGYTF; CDR3nt: TGTGCCAGCAGTGACCGGACAGTTTCTAACTATGGCTACACCTTC; abundance: few; j_gene: TRBJ1-2; d_gene: -; v_gene: TRBV2
CDR3aa: CSAVISQGGVGYTF; CDR3nt: TGCAGTGCCGTAATAAGTCAGGGCGGTGTAGGCTACACCTTC; abundance: -; j_gene: TRBJ1-2; d_gene: -; v_gene: TRBV20-1
CDR3aa: CAISEGGAYNEQFF; CDR3nt: TGTGCCATCAGTGAGGGGGGGGCCTACAATGAGCAGTTCTTC; abundance: -; j_gene: TRBJ2-1; d_gene: TRBD2; v_gene: TRBV10-3
CDR3aa: CASSARGGTETQYF; CDR3nt: TGTGCCAGCAGCGCGCGCGGGGGAACAGAGACCCAGTACTTC; abundance: -; j_gene: TRBJ2-5; d_gene: TRBD2; v_gene: TRBV3-1
CDR3aa: CASSRTATSSYEQYF; CDR3nt: TGCGCCAGCAGCCGGACGGCAACTAGCTCCTACGAGCAGTACTTC; abundance: -; j_gene: TRBJ2-7; d_gene: -; v_gene: TRBV4-1
CDR3aa: CASSSRLGGGQGEQFF; CDR3nt: TGTGCCAGCAGCTCCCGACTTGGCGGGGGGCAGGGTGAGCAGTTCTTC; abundance: -; j_gene: TRBJ2-1; d_gene: TRBD2; v_gene: TRBV7-2
CDR3aa: CSARDLPGTGGLPEQFF; CDR3nt: TGCAGTGCTAGAGATCTCCCCGGGACAGGGGGACTTCCTGAGCAGTTCTTC; abundance: once; j_gene: TRBJ2-1; d_gene: TRBD1; v_gene: TRBV20-1
CDR3aa: CASVRGQAKNIQYF; CDR3nt: TGTGCCAGTGTCAGGGGACAGGCCAAAAACATTCAGTACTTC; abundance: few; j_gene: TRBJ2-4; d_gene: TRBD1; v_gene: TRBV2
CDR3aa: CASSGSAIYEQYF; CDR3nt: TGTGCCAGCAGTGGGTCAGCGATATACGAGCAGTACTTC; abundance: -; j_gene: TRBJ2-7; d_gene: -; v_gene: TRBV12-3/TRBV12-4
CDR3aa: CASSVALDSGYTF; CDR3nt: TGTGCCAGCAGCGTAGCCCTCGACAGCGGCTACACCTTC; abundance: -; j_gene: TRBJ1-2; d_gene: -; v_gene: TRBV7-2